This T cell receptor beta chain came from a study of regulatory T cells in long-lasting Graves disease. This clonotype was counted between two and nine times. Time point described: newly diagnosed GD, antithyroid drugs for less than 3 months. Scientists built the TCR library using RNA that was extracted from PBMCs. Researchers made TCR beta libraries by using iRepertoire HTBI primers and running Arm-PCR on CDR3 regions. In the original analysis: Among the samples, approximately 60 TRBV and about 15 TRBJ segments were identified. MiXCR, run by TCRdb on the multiplex PCR reads, gives a single entry per CDR3 protein. In this record, the V and J calls reflect TCRdb's handling and not the investigators' own analysis. The repertoire has around 420,000 distinct CDR3 sequences, 15% to 19% of them found once; the top ten carry around a fifth. The receptor's source is a female donor with Graves disease. This sample comprised peripheral blood mononuclear cells (PBMCs), obtained at new diagnosis, from a patient treated with antithyroid drugs.

The CDR3 region is CASSQGTGILLSSYEQYF. CDR3 coding DNA: TGCGCCAGCAGCCAAGGGACAGGGATCTTGCTTAGCTCCTACGAGCAGTACTTC. The genes are TRBV4-1 and TRBJ2-7; 8 bases agree with TRBD1. Trimming cost V 1 base and J 0 bases; bases outside gene matches: 11. CDR3 length: 18 residues. The germline CDR1 and CDR2 sequences are MGHRA and YSYEKL.